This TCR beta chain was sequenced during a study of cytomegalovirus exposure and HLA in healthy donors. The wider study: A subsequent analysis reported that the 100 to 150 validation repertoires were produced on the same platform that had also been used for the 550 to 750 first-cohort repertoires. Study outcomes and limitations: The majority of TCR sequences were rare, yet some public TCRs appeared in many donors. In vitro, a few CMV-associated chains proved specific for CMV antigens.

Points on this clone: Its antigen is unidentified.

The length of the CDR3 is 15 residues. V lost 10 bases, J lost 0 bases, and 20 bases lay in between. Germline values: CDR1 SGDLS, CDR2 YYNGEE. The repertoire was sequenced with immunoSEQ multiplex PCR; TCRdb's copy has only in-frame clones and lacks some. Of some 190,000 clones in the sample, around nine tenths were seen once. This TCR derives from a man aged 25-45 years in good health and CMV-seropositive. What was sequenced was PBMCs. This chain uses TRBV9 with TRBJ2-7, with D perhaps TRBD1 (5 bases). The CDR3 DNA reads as TGTGCCGGGTCTGGCTGCCAAGGGGACTCCTACGAGCAGTACTTC. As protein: CAGSGCQGDSYEQYF. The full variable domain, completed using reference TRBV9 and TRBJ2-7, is DSGVTQTPKHLITATGQRVTLRCSPRSGDLSVYWYQQSLDQGLQFLIQYYNGEERAKGNILERFSAQQFPDLHSELNLSSLELGDSALYFCAGSGCQGDSYEQYFGPGTRLTVT.